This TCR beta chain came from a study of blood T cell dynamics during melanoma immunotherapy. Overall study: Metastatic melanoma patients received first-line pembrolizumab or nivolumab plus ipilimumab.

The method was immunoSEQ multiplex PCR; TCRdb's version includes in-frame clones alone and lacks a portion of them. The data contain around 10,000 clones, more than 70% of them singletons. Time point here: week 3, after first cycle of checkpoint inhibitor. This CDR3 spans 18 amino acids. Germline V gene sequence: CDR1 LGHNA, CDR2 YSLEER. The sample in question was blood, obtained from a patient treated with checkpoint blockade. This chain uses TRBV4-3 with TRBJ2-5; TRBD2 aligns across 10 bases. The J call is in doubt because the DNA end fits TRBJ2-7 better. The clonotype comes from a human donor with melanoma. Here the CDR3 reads CASSQDLGGTSVTYEQYF. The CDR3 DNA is TGCGCCAGCAGCCAAGACTTGGGGGGGACTAGCGTTACCTACGAGCAGTACTTC.